The 25 T cell receptor beta chains below were found in one sample sequenced in a study of Tregs in tolerant kidney transplant recipients. The method was immunoSEQ multiplex PCR; TCRdb's version includes in-frame clones alone and lacks a portion of them. The table lists about 68,000 clones, roughly 84% of them singletons. Material: CD4+ T cells from blood. All receptors come from a human donor in good health.

This chain uses TRBV28 with TRBJ1-2, with 9 bases lining up with TRBD1. Germline CDR1 and CDR2: MDHEN and SYDVKM. Trimming removed 7 bases from V and 5 bases from J; junction bases left unmatched: 14. This CDR3 is 16 amino acids long. CDR3 in DNA: TGTGCCAGCATACCGTTAGGGGGACAGGGCCAATATGGCTACACCTTC. Translating gives CASIPLGGQGQYGYTF.

The chain is built from TRBV19 and TRBJ2-7; D tentatively reads TRBD1 or TRBD2 (5 bases each). This CDR3 contains 13 residues. Looked up from germline, CDR1 is LNHDA and CDR2 is SQIVND (reference sequence). Trimming left V 5 bases short and J 7 bases short, with 15 bases between. The CDR3 here is CASSLYGTREQYF. The CDR3 region has the DNA TGTGCCAGTAGTCTGTACGGGACCCGAGAGCAGTACTTC.

This clone was recorded once. The chain has TRBV9 and TRBJ2-2; the D call may be TRBD1 or TRBD2 (6 bases each). The germline V gene encodes CDR1 SGDLS and CDR2 YYNGEE. The CDR3 contains 15 residues. Trimming removed 4 bases at V and 5 bases at J, with 15 bases between. The CDR3 region has the DNA TGTGCCAGCAGCCTTGAGGGGGGTCGAACCGGGGAGCTGTTTTTT. As protein: CASSLEGGRTGELFF.

The chain has TRBV11-2 and TRBJ2-4; the D is unclear. Trimming shortened V by 5 bases and J by 1 base, and 6 bases separated the two germline ends. Germline CDR1 reads SGHAT; CDR2 reads FQNNGV. The CDR3 is 13 residues long. This CDR3 is CASSLTAKNIQYF. DNA for the CDR3: TGTGCCAGCAGCCTAACCGCCAAAAACATTCAGTACTTC.

The genes are TRBV7-9 and TRBJ2-1, with 9 positions matching TRBD2. Germline V gene sequence: CDR1 SEHNR, CDR2 FQNEAQ (reference sequence). The CDR3 sequence is 18 residues long. With 3 bases clipped from V and 6 bases from J, the junction kept 15 bases outside the gene matches. CDR3 coding DNA: TGTGCCAGCAGCTTCGTACCGCCCCTAGCGGGAAACGTCAATGAGCAGTTCTTC. It codes for CASSFVPPLAGNVNEQFF.

The table lists this clone with a count of one. The V gene is TRBV7-3, the J gene TRBJ1-1, with D unclear. This CDR3 has 15 amino acids. V gave up 2 bases and J gave up 0 bases, with 10 bases separating them. The germline V gene encodes CDR1 SGHTA and CDR2 FQGTGA. The CDR3 bases are TGTGCCAGCAGCTTAGCATTCTGGGTGAACACTGAAGCTTTCTTT. Translating it yields CASSLAFWVNTEAFF. Combining the CDR3 with reference TRBV7-3 and TRBJ1-1 gives the whole variable domain GAGVSQTPSNKVTEKGKYVELRCDPISGHTALYWYRQSLGQGPEFLIYFQGTGAADDSGLPNDRFFAVRPEGSVSTLKIQRTERGDSAVYLCASSLAFWVNTEAFFGQGTRLTVV.

The chain uses TRBV7-2 and TRBJ1-1; 7 bases are a match to TRBD1. The V gene's germline CDR1 is SGHTA and CDR2 FQGNSA. The CDR3 runs 13 residues. V trimming: 2 bases; J trimming: 4 bases; junction bases outside the gene matches: 1. The CDR3 here is CASSLHRGTEAFF. The CDR3 coding sequence is TGTGCCAGCAGCTTACACAGGGGCACTGAAGCTTTCTTT.

The sample holds one count of this clone. The V gene is TRBV18, the J gene TRBJ2-2; D not resolved. Trimming left V 3 bases short and J 3 bases short, with 8 bases between. The germline CDR1 and CDR2 sequences are KGHSH and LQKENI. This CDR3 comprises 14 residues. CDR3 sequence: CASSPGLDTGELFF. CDR3 DNA sequence: TGTGCCAGCTCACCCGGGTTGGACACCGGGGAGCTGTTTTTT.

The chain is built from TRBV2 and TRBJ2-2; perhaps TRBD1 as D (6 bases). This CDR3 has 14 residues. Germline assignment: CDR1 SNHLY and CDR2 FYNNEI. With 8 bases removed from V and 5 bases from J, the gap between germline ends came to 15 bases. In nucleotides, the CDR3 is TGTGCCAGCTCAGTGAGCACAGGGACCGGGGAGCTGTTTTTT. Translated, it gives CASSVSTGTGELFF. Looking up the rest from reference TRBV2 and TRBJ2-2 gives the full variable domain: EPEVTQTPSHQVTQMGQEVILRCVPISNHLYFYWYRQILGQKVEFLVSFYNNEISEKSEIFDDQFSVERPDGSNFTLKIRSTKLEDSAMYFCASSVSTGTGELFFGEGSRLTVL.

This clone appeared a single time. The chain carries TRBV5-1 and TRBJ1-3, with D maybe TRBD1 (6 bases). V was clipped by 0 bases and J by 4 bases, with 14 bases between them. Germline V gene sequence: CDR1 SGHRS, CDR2 YFSETQ. The CDR3 length is 16 residues. The CDR3 here is CASSLAGAGTGNTIYF. CDR3 bases: TGCGCCAGCAGCTTGGCGGGTGCGGGGACAGGAAACACCATATATTTT.

V is TRBV6-5 and J is TRBJ1-2, with a tentative D call TRBD1 (5 bases). The CDR3 contains 14 residues. The germline gives CDR1 MNHEY, CDR2 SVGAGI. V was trimmed by 2 bases and J by 5 bases, leaving 12 bases between them. The CDR3 nucleotides read TGTGCCAGCAGTTACGGGGGGACTGAGTATGGCTACACCTTC. This codes for CASSYGGTEYGYTF.

This chain connects TRBV9 to TRBJ2-7; 11 bases line up with TRBD2. This CDR3 is 15 amino acids long. The germline V gene has CDR1 SGDLS and CDR2 YYNGEE. Trimming took 4 bases from V and 6 from J; bases not matched to a gene: 9. The CDR3 loop reads CASSTGGLAGGEQYF. CDR3 DNA sequence: TGTGCCAGCAGCACGGGCGGGCTAGCGGGAGGCGAGCAGTACTTC. Looking up the rest from reference TRBV9 and TRBJ2-7 gives the full variable domain: DSGVTQTPKHLITATGQRVTLRCSPRSGDLSVYWYQQSLDQGLQFLIQYYNGEERAKGNILERFSAQQFPDLHSELNLSSLELGDSALYFCASSTGGLAGGEQYFGPGTRLTVT.

The chain recombines TRBV20-1 with TRBJ2-5, with 7 bases fitting TRBD2. Germline V gene lookup returns CDR1 DFQATT and CDR2 SNEGSKA (reference sequence). The CDR3 contains 11 residues. The junction had 0 bases not matched to a gene; V was cut back by 3 bases and J by 5 bases. CDR3 region: CSASGRETQYF. CDR3 coding DNA: TGCAGTGCTAGCGGGAGGGAGACCCAGTACTTC.

The V call is TRBV2, the J call TRBJ1-4; weak D call: TRBD1 (6 bases). Germline values: CDR1 SNHLY, CDR2 FYNNEI. This CDR3 has 18 residues. V lost 5 bases to trimming and J lost 5 bases, with 24 bases between them. The chain's CDR3 is CASSKVGTWANQNEKLFF. CDR3 sequence (DNA): TGTGCCAGCAGTAAGGTGGGGACATGGGCAAACCAGAATGAAAAACTGTTTTTT. Filled out from reference TRBV2 and TRBJ1-4, the complete variable domain reads EPEVTQTPSHQVTQMGQEVILRCVPISNHLYFYWYRQILGQKVEFLVSFYNNEISEKSEIFDDQFSVERPDGSNFTLKIRSTKLEDSAMYFCASSKVGTWANQNEKLFFGSGTQLSVL.

This chain uses TRBV5-1 with TRBJ1-1, with TRBD1 as a possible D gene (5 bases). Germline values: CDR1 SGHRS, CDR2 YFSETQ. The CDR3 sequence is 14 residues long. The V end lost 0 bases, the J end lost 6 bases, and 12 bases lay between the germline ends. The CDR3 region is CASSLAGGFAEAFF. In nucleotides, the CDR3 is TGCGCCAGCAGCTTGGCCGGGGGTTTCGCTGAAGCTTTCTTT.

J is TRBJ1-6 and V is TRBV19; weak D call: TRBD1 (6 bases). The V gene's germline CDR1 is LNHDA and CDR2 SQIVND (reference sequence). The germline V and J ends were trimmed by 6 bases and 10 bases, with 13 bases remaining between them. The CDR3 spans 13 residues. The CDR3 nucleotides are TGTGCCAGTAGAGGGGGAGTAAACTCACCCCTCCACTTT. Its translation is CASRGGVNSPLHF.

On this clone itself: An end of the junction does not agree with germline; a read error may underlie this. The gene calls are TRBV7-8 and TRBJ2-2; D assignment may be TRBD1 or TRBD2 (5 bases each). Germline values: CDR1 SGHVS, CDR2 FQNEAQ. The CDR3 totals 15 residues. The CDR3 DNA is TGTGCCAGCAGCCTAGCTACAGGGAACACCGGGGAGCTGTTTTTT. As protein: CASSLATGNTGELFF.

The V gene is TRBV27, the J gene TRBJ2-2, with D maybe TRBD1 (5 bases). Between the trimmed V and J ends, which lost 1 base and 2 bases, there was a span of 8 bases. The germline gives CDR1 MNHEY, CDR2 SMNVEV (reference sequence). The CDR3 has 15 residues. The CDR3 reads CASSLFQGNTGELFF. The CDR3 DNA is TGTGCCAGCAGTTTATTTCAGGGTAACACCGGGGAGCTGTTTTTT.

The chain joins TRBV7-9 to TRBJ2-7; 9 nucleotides match TRBD2. CDR3 length: 15 residues. V lost 11 bases and J lost 0; bases outside the gene matches: 11. Per the germline V gene, CDR1 is SEHNR and CDR2 is FQNEAQ (reference sequence). CDR3 DNA: TGTGCCTCGGCGACTAGCGGACTCCTCTCCTACGAGCAGTACTTC. This gives the protein CASATSGLLSYEQYF.

This clone occurred many times. The gene calls are TRBV18 and TRBJ1-1; D is unclear. Germline V gives CDR1 KGHSH, CDR2 LQKENI. The CDR3 is 13 residues long. Deletions cut 2 bases from V and 11 bases from J, with 15 bases between. The CDR3 sequence: CASSPGSRQSAFF. The DNA of the CDR3 is TGTGCCAGCTCACCAGGGAGTAGGCAATCGGCTTTCTTT.

This chain links TRBV7-2 with TRBJ1-2, with TRBD1 matching over 8 bases. The CDR3 runs 14 residues. The trim removed 0 bases at V and 7 bases at J, leaving 4 bases unmatched. The germline gives CDR1 SGHTA, CDR2 FQGNSA. In nucleotides, the CDR3 is TGTGCCAGCAGCTTAGCGGGGACAGGTAGTGGCTACACCTTC. It is translated as CASSLAGTGSGYTF.

The chain has TRBV19 and TRBJ2-2, with D perhaps TRBD2 (6 bases). Trimming removed 7 bases from V and 0 bases from J, with 21 bases in between. Germline assignment: CDR1 LNHDA and CDR2 SQIVND (reference sequence). The CDR3 has 18 amino acids. The CDR3 DNA reads TGTGCCAGTAAGGACCGGGAGACCGGGACGCCGAACACCGGGGAGCTGTTTTTT. This gives the protein CASKDRETGTPNTGELFF.

The chain combines TRBV29-1 with TRBJ2-3; 7 nucleotides align to TRBD2. The germline gives CDR1 SQVTM, CDR2 ANQGSEA. Germline trimming cut 5 bases from V and 2 bases from J; bases unmatched to any gene: 4. This CDR3 has 13 amino acids. CDR3 nucleotides: TGCAGCGTTTACCGGGGGGACACAGATACGCAGTATTTT. Amino acid sequence: CSVYRGDTDTQYF.

The genes are TRBV20-1 and TRBJ2-1, with unresolved D. V was clipped by 3 bases and J by 9 bases, with 6 bases between them. The V gene's germline CDR1 is DFQATT and CDR2 SNEGSKA (reference sequence). The CDR3 spans 10 residues. The CDR3 coding sequence is TGCAGTGCTAGCTCTTCTGAGCAGTTCTTC. Translating it yields CSASSSEQFF.

This sequence joins TRBV6-5 and TRBJ2-7; D remains unclear. Germline V gene sequence: CDR1 MNHEY, CDR2 SVGAGI. The CDR3 has 14 amino acids. V lost 5 bases, J lost 2 bases, and 13 bases lay in between. CDR3 nucleotide sequence: TGTGCCAGCAGTCTTACCGGGTCCACCTACGAGCAGTACTTC. Translating gives CASSLTGSTYEQYF.